This TCR beta chain was identified in a study of human T cells and chemical hapten exposure. The overall study: Diphenylcyclopropenone doses were given weekly to the scalps of patients across the approximately 25-week study.

This sample's time point: patch test 3, about 24 weeks after DPC sensitization. Treatment noted: therapeutic diphenylcyclopropenone sensitization with weekly scalp DPC. TCRdb ran MiXCR on the RACE reads and lists one entry per CDR3 protein. The sample has 97,000 or so distinct CDR3 sequences, roughly 27% seen once; the top ten hold 10% to 13%. This CDR3 has 13 amino acids. Trimming pared 6 bases from V and 0 bases from J, leaving 9 bases between. The germline V gene encodes CDR1 DFQATT and CDR2 SNEGSKA (reference sequence). The specimen comprised whole blood, sampled in connection with sensitization to the hapten diphenylcyclopropenone (DPC). The clonotype comes from a man aged 35 to 55 with alopecia areata. Some clones in this sample may be carry-over from other donors' samples. The chain couples TRBV20-1 to TRBJ1-3, with D uncertain. The DNA for the CDR3 is TGCAGTGCCTTAGATAACTCTGGAAACACCATATATTTT. As protein: CSALDNSGNTIYF.